Here is one T cell receptor beta chain with its context. The data stem from a study of blood T cell repertoires in COVID-19. Repertoires were generated with immunoSEQ multiplex PCR, while TCRdb's copy carries only in-frame clones and drops some. The sample has some 55,000 clones, roughly four fifths seen once. The CDR3 is 13 residues long. Germline CDR1 reads MNHEY; CDR2 reads SVGAGI. V lost 8 bases, J lost 4 bases, and 13 bases lay in between. The sequence derives from a woman aged 60-70 years with acute or convalescent COVID-19. The sequenced sample consisted of peripheral blood. V is TRBV6-5 and J is TRBJ2-3; maybe TRBD2 (6 bases). Here the CDR3 DNA reads TGTGCCAGCGGGGGGAATGCAGCAGATACGCAGTATTTT. The encoded protein is CASGGNAADTQYF.